These 18 T cell receptor beta chains originate from one sample sequenced in a study of blood T cell repertoires in COVID-19. Generated by immunoSEQ multiplex PCR, the TCRdb table keeps only in-frame clones and is missing some. The sample has under 250,000 clones; about 85% are singletons. Material for sequencing was peripheral blood. The source is a man aged 45-60 years who had recovered from COVID-19.

J is TRBJ2-5 and V is TRBV6-4; 9 nucleotides line up with TRBD2. CDR1 is MRHNA and CDR2 is SNTAGT in the germline V gene. This CDR3 has 14 residues. The ends lost 5 bases at V and 1 base at J; junction bases unmatched: 2. CDR3: CASSKTSGQETQYF. Here the CDR3 DNA reads TGTGCCAGCAGTAAGACTAGCGGCCAAGAGACCCAGTACTTC.

This sequence joins TRBV10-1 and TRBJ2-7; the match to TRBD1 covers 10 bases. CDR1 and CDR2 from the germline V gene are WNHNN and SYGVQD (reference sequence). The CDR3 has 14 residues. Trimming removed 3 bases from V and 4 bases from J; junction bases left unmatched: 3. DNA of the CDR3: TGCGCCAGCAGTGATGGGGACAGGGGTTACGAGCAGTACTTC. This translates into CASSDGDRGYEQYF.

The chain employs TRBV10-3 and TRBJ2-3; 12 nucleotides line up with TRBD2. Trimming removed 9 bases from V and 6 bases from J; junction bases left unmatched: 7. Germline V gives CDR1 ENHRY, CDR2 SYGVKD. CDR3 size: 14 residues. The CDR3: CAIGLAGTRDTQYF. As DNA, the CDR3 is TGTGCCATAGGACTAGCGGGGACACGGGATACGCAGTATTTT.

The chain links TRBV11-2 to TRBJ2-7; D is possibly TRBD1 (6 bases). Trimming shortened V by 7 bases and J by 4 bases, and 14 bases separated the two germline ends. Germline V gene sequence: CDR1 SGHAT, CDR2 FQNNGV. The CDR3 runs 13 residues. The chain's CDR3 is CASTFLQGYEQYF. CDR3 DNA sequence: TGTGCCAGCACCTTTCTACAGGGTTACGAGCAGTACTTC. Full variable domain (rest looked up from reference TRBV11-2 and TRBJ2-7): EAGVAQSPRYKIIEKRQSVAFWCNPISGHATLYWYQQILGQGPKLLIQFQNNGVVDDSQLPKDRFSAERLKGVDSTLKIQPAKLEDSAVYLCASTFLQGYEQYFGPGTRLTVT.

The CDR3 reads CASSFLDRNNEKLFF. CDR3 nucleotides: TGTGCCAGCAGTTTCCTGGACAGGAACAATGAAAAACTGTTTTTT. The chain combines TRBV28 with TRBJ1-4; 7 bases match TRBD1. V dropped 3 bases and J dropped 5; count of bases not matched to a gene: 6. Germline CDR1 is MDHEN and CDR2 is SYDVKM. CDR3 size: 15 residues.

CDR3 sequence reads: CASSERTGKQSGANVLTF. Written as DNA, the CDR3 is TGCGCCAGCAGCGAACGGACAGGGAAGCAATCTGGGGCCAACGTCCTGACTTTC. V and J are TRBV5-1 and TRBJ2-6; 8 positions match TRBD1. This CDR3 comprises 18 residues. V shed 4 bases and J 1 base; nucleotides not matched to a gene: 10. The germline gives CDR1 SGHRS, CDR2 YFSETQ.

This chain joins TRBV6-4 and TRBJ2-1; 10 bases map to TRBD2. Germline CDR1 is MRHNA and CDR2 is SNTAGT. The V and J ends lost 0 bases and 8 bases, in that order; junction bases with no gene match: 4. The length of the CDR3 is 15 residues. The CDR3 reads CASSDSGLARDEQFF. The CDR3 nucleotides read TGTGCCAGCAGTGACTCGGGACTAGCGAGGGATGAGCAGTTCTTC.

The chain couples TRBV7-9 to TRBJ2-2; D perhaps matches TRBD1 (6 bases). The V end lost 5 bases, the J end lost 0 bases, and 10 bases lay between the germline ends. The V gene's germline CDR1 is SEHNR and CDR2 FQNEAQ (reference sequence). The CDR3 is made up of 15 amino acids. The CDR3 sequence is CASSRDKPNTGELFF. The CDR3 bases are TGTGCCAGCAGCAGGGACAAACCGAACACCGGGGAGCTGTTTTTT.

This clone showed up just a few times. The chain has TRBV18 and TRBJ1-4; 7 bases are a match to TRBD1. The CDR3 runs 15 residues. With V trimmed by 5 bases and J by 6 bases, 9 bases remained unmatched. Per germline, CDR1 KGHSH and CDR2 LQKENI. In DNA, the CDR3 is TGTGCCAGCTCAAGGACAGGCGGCGGGTATGAAAAACTGTTTTTT. It translates to CASSRTGGGYEKLFF.

In this sample, this clone turned up once. The genes are TRBV27 and TRBJ2-3; 9 bases are shared with TRBD2. V gave up 1 base and J gave up 4 bases; unmatched junction bases: 9. This CDR3 is built from 17 residues. Per germline, CDR1 MNHEY and CDR2 SMNVEV (reference sequence). Here the CDR3 reads CASSLLGREGPADTQYF. The CDR3 DNA sequence: TGTGCCAGCAGTTTATTGGGGCGGGAGGGCCCCGCAGATACGCAGTATTTT.

V is TRBV7-9 and J is TRBJ1-5, with D perhaps TRBD1 (6 bases). Germline V gene lookup returns CDR1 SEHNR and CDR2 FQNEAQ (reference sequence). V lost 5 bases to trimming and J lost 0 bases, with 17 bases between them. This CDR3 is 17 amino acids long. CDR3 in DNA: TGTGCCAGCAGCGCAGAACAGGGAAACCCTAGCAATCAGCCCCAGCATTTT. The encoded protein is CASSAEQGNPSNQPQHF.

The chain combines TRBV28 with TRBJ2-3; weak D call: TRBD2 (9 bases). V was shortened by 4 bases and J by 9 bases, with 32 bases between the two germline ends. Germline V gene sequence: CDR1 MDHEN, CDR2 SYDVKM. The CDR3 covers 19 residues. As DNA, the CDR3 is TGTGCCAGCAGTTCCAGGGGGCTCGGTAGCGGGAGCCCGGTGGGAACGCAGTATTTT. Translation: CASSSRGLGSGSPVGTQYF.

The chain uses TRBV14 and TRBJ2-5; 9 bases are shared with TRBD2. Losses at the gene ends were 1 base for V and 1 base for J; bases not matched to a gene: 4. Per the germline V gene, CDR1 is SGHDN and CDR2 is FVKESK. This CDR3 comprises 16 residues. As DNA, the CDR3 is TGTGCCAGCAGCCAAGCGGGTAGCGGGAGCCAAGAGACCCAGTACTTC. Amino acid sequence: CASSQAGSGSQETQYF.

This sequence joins TRBV28 and TRBJ2-7, with D possibly TRBD1 on 6 matching bases. The germline CDR1 and CDR2 sequences are MDHEN and SYDVKM. Trimming took 6 bases from V and 3 from J, leaving 12 bases between them. There are 13 residues in the CDR3. In DNA form, the CDR3 reads TGTGCCAGCAGGAACAGGGTCAACTACGAGCAGTACTTC. This codes for CASRNRVNYEQYF.

The chain recombines TRBV5-8 with TRBJ2-5; TRBD2 matches at 10 bases. There are 15 residues in the CDR3. The ends lost 7 bases at V and 2 bases at J; junction bases unmatched: 8. Germline CDR1 is SGHTS and CDR2 is YDEGEE. The CDR3 loop reads CASGPGLASQETQYF. In DNA form, the CDR3 reads TGTGCCAGCGGACCGGGACTAGCGTCTCAAGAGACCCAGTACTTC.

The genes are TRBV5-5 and TRBJ1-1, with D maybe TRBD1 (5 bases). Germline loops: CDR1 SGHKS, CDR2 YYEKEE (reference sequence). Trimming stripped 4 bases from V and 0 bases from J, with 19 bases between. This CDR3 is 17 amino acids long. This CDR3 reads CASSPRGDFNMNTEAFF. In DNA, the CDR3 is TGTGCCAGCAGCCCTCGTGGGGACTTCAACATGAACACTGAAGCTTTCTTT.

The rearrangement joins TRBV5-7 to TRBJ2-6; 10 nucleotides line up with TRBD1. TRBV5-7 is annotated as an ORF whose role is uncertain. This CDR3 is built from 17 residues. V shed 2 bases, J shed 3 bases, and the junction held 5 bases outside the gene matches. The CDR3 DNA reads as TGTGCCAGCAGCTTAATAGACAGGGGGCTTGGGGCCAACGTCCTGACTTTC. Translation gives CASSLIDRGLGANVLTF.

The rearrangement links TRBV4-1 to TRBJ1-2; tentative D call: TRBD1 (5 bases). Germline CDR1 is MGHRA and CDR2 is YSYEKL. CDR3 size: 16 residues. With 1 base removed from V and 4 bases from J, the gap between germline ends came to 16 bases. The CDR3 DNA reads TGCGCCAGCAGCCAAGTGTTATCACAGGTAACCTATGGCTACACCTTC. This translates into CASSQVLSQVTYGYTF.